One sample yielded the 18 T cell receptor beta chains listed below, sequenced in a study of blood T cell repertoires in COVID-19. Data came from immunoSEQ multiplex PCR; TCRdb stores just in-frame clones and leaves some out. Here the sample spans fewer than 75,000 clones, 80% to 85% being singletons. The sequenced sample consisted of peripheral blood. All receptors derive from a human donor in a cohort sampled during active COVID-19.

V is TRBV5-5 and J is TRBJ1-1, with 7 nucleotides matching TRBD1. The CDR3 consists of 16 residues. The V gene's germline CDR1 is SGHKS and CDR2 YYEKEE (reference sequence). V lost 4 bases to trimming and J lost 0 bases; unmatched junction nucleotides: 9. The CDR3 DNA follows: TGTGCCAGCAGCCCTAGGACAGGCCGTATGAACACTGAAGCTTTCTTT. This sequence encodes CASSPRTGRMNTEAFF.

This clone was counted once. The chain combines TRBV3-1 (or the pseudogene TRBV3-2) with TRBJ1-2; no clear D gene. Germline loops: CDR1 LGHDT, CDR2 YNNKEL (reference sequence). The CDR3 has 15 residues. V dropped 0 bases and J dropped 2 bases, with 10 bases sitting between them. As DNA, the CDR3 is TGTGCCAGCAGCCAAGAACGCGTGGTCAACTATGGCTACACCTTC. This codes for CASSQERVVNYGYTF.

This clone was observed a single time. The chain is built from TRBV9 and TRBJ1-4; 9 nucleotides match TRBD1. Germline values: CDR1 SGDLS, CDR2 YYNGEE. Trimming removed 0 bases from V and 5 bases from J; junction bases left unmatched: 2. This CDR3 is 15 amino acids long. The CDR3 loop is CASSVAGTGNEKLFF. The DNA of the CDR3 is TGTGCCAGCAGCGTAGCTGGGACAGGGAATGAAAAACTGTTTTTT.

This chain uses TRBV18 with TRBJ2-5; maybe TRBD1 (6 bases). V lost 4 bases and J lost 3, with 12 bases in between. Germline V gene data show CDR1 as KGHSH and CDR2 as LQKENI. The CDR3 is 14 residues long. For the CDR3, the DNA is TGTGCCAGCTCACTACACAGGGAGAAAGAGACCCAGTACTTC. Amino acid sequence: CASSLHREKETQYF.

This rearrangement joins TRBV28 to TRBJ1-2, with 7 nucleotides matching TRBD1. The CDR3 runs 16 residues. Germline trimming cut 6 bases from V and 5 bases from J; bases unmatched to any gene: 15. The V gene's germline CDR1 is MDHEN and CDR2 SYDVKM. The CDR3 region is CASRKTGRNIGYGYTF. Written as DNA, the CDR3 is TGTGCCAGCAGGAAGACAGGGCGGAATATAGGTTATGGCTACACCTTC.

This clone was recorded once. This chain uses TRBV6-6 with TRBJ2-3; 14 positions match TRBD2. Losses at the gene ends were 5 bases for V and 6 bases for J; bases not matched to a gene: 13. Germline V gene data show CDR1 as MNHNY and CDR2 as SVGAGI (reference sequence). This CDR3 is built from 18 residues. CDR3 in DNA: TGTGCCAGCAGTCCTCGGACTAGCGGGGGGATGGGGTGGGATACGCAGTATTTT. It is translated as CASSPRTSGGMGWDTQYF.

The CDR3 nucleotides are TGTGCCAGCAGCCAAGTGCGTGTTTCTTACAATGAGCAGTTCTTC. This gives the protein CASSQVRVSYNEQFF. V is TRBV14 and J is TRBJ2-1; D is uncertain. The CDR3 is 15 amino acids. CDR1 is SGHDN, CDR2 FVKESK, per germline. Trimming took off 1 base at V and 4 bases at J, with 11 bases between the two ends. Based on the CDR3 plus reference TRBV14 and TRBJ2-1, the full variable domain is EAGVTQFPSHSVIEKGQTVTLRCDPISGHDNLYWYRRVMGKEIKFLLHFVKESKQDESGMPNNRFLAERTGGTYSTLKVQPAELEDSGVYFCASSQVRVSYNEQFFGPGTRLTVL.

This clone was observed a single time. The chain has TRBV18 and TRBJ1-3, with D unresolved. In germline, CDR1 is KGHSH, CDR2 LQKENI. This CDR3 region has 17 residues. Trimming took off 3 bases at V and 4 bases at J, with 19 bases between the two ends. The CDR3 bases are TGTGCCAGCTCACCGGAGAGGGTCTTCGGAGGCGGAAACACCATATATTTT. Its protein product is CASSPERVFGGGNTIYF.

The V call is TRBV15, the J call TRBJ1-5; 10 bases map to TRBD1. Germline values: CDR1 LNHNV, CDR2 YYDKDF (reference sequence). The CDR3 covers 16 residues. With 2 bases clipped from V and 5 bases from J, the junction kept 6 bases outside the gene matches. The CDR3 spells CATSRTGDRGDQPQHF. The DNA of the CDR3 is TGTGCCACCAGCAGAACCGGGGACAGGGGAGATCAGCCCCAGCATTTT.

The J gene is TRBJ2-4, the V gene TRBV2, with D possibly TRBD1 on 5 matching bases. This CDR3 spans 13 amino acids. V was pared by 3 bases and J by 8 bases, with 11 bases between. CDR1 and CDR2 from the germline V gene are SNHLY and FYNNEI. The CDR3 bases are TGTGCCAGCAGTGATCAGGGTGGATACATTCAGTACTTC. Residues: CASSDQGGYIQYF.

The chain joins TRBV3-1 (or the pseudogene TRBV3-2) to TRBJ1-2; TRBD1 matches 8 bases. Germline lookup yields CDR1 LGHDT and CDR2 YNNKEL (reference sequence). V lost 6 bases and J lost 4; bases outside the gene matches: 7. The CDR3 loop spans 14 amino acids. The CDR3, as DNA: TGTGCCAGCAGGGAGGGACAGGCGACCTATGGCTACACCTTC. Protein product: CASREGQATYGYTF.

The CDR3 bases are TGTGCCAGCAGCTTAGATCGTAATCCAGATACGCAGTATTTT. Protein sequence: CASSLDRNPDTQYF. V is TRBV11-3 and J is TRBJ2-3; D is uncertain. The CDR3 consists of 14 residues. Germline V gene sequence: CDR1 SGHNT, CDR2 YENEEA. Trimming shortened V by 0 bases and J by 4 bases, and 8 bases separated the two germline ends. Drawing the rest from reference TRBV11-3 and TRBJ2-3, the complete variable domain is EAGVVQSPRYKIIEKKQPVAFWCNPISGHNTLYWYLQNLGQGPELLIRYENEEAVDDSQLPKDRFSAERLKGVDSTLKIQPAELGDSAVYLCASSLDRNPDTQYFGPGTRLTVL.

DNA of the CDR3: TGTGCCAGTAACGGGAGGGGTAATCAGCCCCAGCATTTT. Amino acids: CASNGRGNQPQHF. The chain couples TRBV19 to TRBJ1-5; possibly TRBD1 for D (5 bases). Trimming left V 7 bases short and J 4 bases short, with 11 bases between. This CDR3 is built from 13 residues. From germline, CDR1 is LNHDA and CDR2 SQIVND (reference sequence).

This clone was seen a few times. The V and J genes are TRBV15 and TRBJ2-1, with 8 bases matching TRBD1. With 2 bases clipped from V and 8 bases from J, the junction kept 5 bases outside the gene matches. CDR1 and CDR2 from the germline V gene are LNHNV and YYDKDF (reference sequence). This CDR3 is 14 amino acids long. The CDR3 nucleotides are TGTGCCACCAGCAGATCTAAACAGGGGGATGAGCAGTTCTTC. It specifies CATSRSKQGDEQFF.

This sequence joins TRBV7-9 and TRBJ2-3, with 7 bases fitting TRBD2. Unmatched junction bases numbered 1, after V lost 5 bases and J lost 5 bases. This CDR3 is 12 amino acids long. Germline CDR1 and CDR2: SEHNR and FQNEAQ (reference sequence). The CDR3 DNA follows: TGTGCCAGCAGCCCTAGCGGAGATACGCAGTATTTT. Its protein product is CASSPSGDTQYF.

This chain joins TRBV6-2 or TRBV6-3 and TRBJ2-7, with D hard to call. CDR1 and CDR2 (germline): MNHEY, SVGEGT. The CDR3 consists of 12 residues. Trimming pared 0 bases from V and 10 bases from J, leaving 10 bases between. The CDR3 sequence: CASSYSPQLQYF. CDR3 sequence (DNA): TGTGCCAGCAGTTACTCGCCCCAACTCCAGTACTTC.

The chain couples TRBV28 to TRBJ1-5, with D uncertain. V shed 3 bases and J shed 4 bases, with 13 bases lying between them. The CDR3 covers 15 residues. Germline V gene data show CDR1 as MDHEN and CDR2 as SYDVKM. The CDR3 here is CASSFYRQENQPQHF. The CDR3 DNA is TGTGCCAGCAGTTTCTACCGTCAGGAAAATCAGCCCCAGCATTTT.

The rearrangement uses TRBV6-4 and TRBJ2-1; 8 bases align to TRBD1. V trimming: 4 bases; J trimming: 8 bases; junction bases outside the gene matches: 10. Per germline, CDR1 MRHNA and CDR2 SNTAGT. The CDR3 is 15 amino acids. The CDR3 coding sequence is TGTGCCAGCAGTGCGGGGCAGGGGGCATTCGATGAGCAGTTCTTC. This sequence encodes CASSAGQGAFDEQFF.